This TCR beta chain stems from a study of blood T cell repertoires in COVID-19. This clone was seen only once. Some clones are missing from TCRdb's copy, which holds only in-frame ones; the method was immunoSEQ multiplex PCR. The sample yields approximately 37,000 clones, 87% seen once. The CDR3 loop spans 15 amino acids. The junction had 11 bases not matched to a gene; V was cut back by 8 bases and J by 7 bases. Germline loops: CDR1 WSHSY, CDR2 SAAADI. The sequencing input was peripheral blood. The chain combines TRBV10-2 with TRBJ2-3, with 11 nucleotides matching TRBD2. The source of this sequence is an elderly man with active COVID-19. The CDR3 coding sequence is TGCGCCAGCCGAGAACTAGCGGGAGTGTTGAATACGCAGTATTTT. It codes for CASRELAGVLNTQYF.